This TCR beta chain was retrieved from a study of tumor-infiltrating lymphocytes in oesophageal squamous cell carcinoma. TCRdb reprocessed the PCR reads via MiXCR and lists one record per CDR3 protein. Counted here are about 21,000 distinct CDR3 sequences, about 43% occurring once; the ten biggest clones make up about 13%. Germline loops: CDR1 SNHLY, CDR2 FYNNEI. Trimming cost V 7 bases and J 0 bases, with 10 bases left between them. The CDR3 has 15 amino acids. This clonotype was recorded many times. V gene TRBV2 combines with J gene TRBJ2-6; D is unclear. The sequence was collected from a male donor with esophageal squamous cell carcinoma. Sequences were obtained from normal esophageal tissue next to the tumor. The DNA for the CDR3 is TGTGCCAGCAAGGGTAGCTTCTCTGGGGCCAACGTCCTGACTTTC. Translated: CASKGSFSGANVLTF.